The entry below describes one T cell receptor beta chain. Trimming took 8 bases from V and 0 from J; bases not matched to a gene: 7. The CDR3 totals 15 residues. CDR1 is SNHLY, CDR2 FYNNEI, per germline. The data are from a study of cytomegalovirus exposure and HLA in healthy donors. Study-level background: HLA-typed donors were the source of 83 million or so unique TCRs, which an early data release held.

In the PCR, 60 Vbeta and 13 Jbeta primers were used. Libraries were prepared by immunoSEQ multiplex PCR; TCRdb keeps only in-frame clonotypes and omits some of them. The profile shows about 150,000 clones, roughly 9.8% of them singletons. The chain combines TRBV2 with TRBJ1-5, with 7 bases lining up with TRBD1. The sequence came from a middle-aged man in good health and CMV-seronegative. The sample comprised PBMCs. The CDR3 sequence is CASASDRNSNQPQHF. The CDR3 nucleotides are TGTGCCAGCGCCTCGGACAGGAATAGCAATCAGCCCCAGCATTTT.